This T cell receptor (beta chain) came from a study of blood T cell repertoires in COVID-19 (dated by TCRdb to 2020 to 2021). Study-wide context: Collaborator samples came from the United States, Italy and Spain and covered acute and convalescent phases of COVID-19. The dataset comprised deeply sampled blood TCRbeta repertoires from subjects exposed to, actively infected with, or recovered from COVID-19. The samples were drawn from the first 160 participants of the ongoing ImmuneRACE study and from 1,254 subjects provided by 6 global collaborators. HLA class I and class II types, where available, came from metadata supplied by the sample provider rather than from assay-based typing. The sample metadata nearly always contained a de-identified subject ID, COVID-19 status, age in years and sex. The repertoires were made available in a free public database intended to serve as a resource for research on the immune response to SARS-CoV-2. The prospective study material was composed of cDNA or gDNA derived from T cells, B-cell-depleted T cells, or PBMCs.

TCRbeta CDR3 regions were amplified from genomic DNA using the immunoSEQ Assay, a bias-controlled multiplex PCR. Regarding the original processing steps: Nucleated cell counts per sample were estimated from amplification of reference gene primers within the assay. To quantify the absolute abundance of each unique TCRbeta CDR3 rearrangement, sequence reads were collapsed and filtered. Productive Simpson clonality was computed per sample as the square root of Simpson's diversity index over productive rearrangements. TCRdb's version of the immuneACCESS table is confined to in-frame rearrangements and falls short of the full clone set. An unresolved V gene accounts for under half of the shortfall where checked; the remainder is of unknown origin. The V and J calls and the clone size are those of that table, but D and trimming were determined from the DNA. This sample comprises some 73,000 clones, about four fifths of them detected only once. The ten largest clonotypes hold approximately 29% of the sample.

Worth noting for this clone: Its target antigen remains unknown. No base-level quality is on record; no much larger clone is a single base apart.

General findings and caveats noted by the study authors: The quantity of clinical and demographic metadata differed by source and by participant and was supplied without curation.

Each collaborating institution followed its own protocols to collect whole blood in K2EDTA tubes. Collaborator samples were shipped for TCRbeta analysis as frozen whole blood, isolated PBMCs, or DNA extracted from either sample type. Taken from cysteine to phenylalanine, the CDR3 has 16 residues. Of the read, only the CDR3 DNA is kept; its 48 bases are in frame from base 1. The trim is 4 bases for V and 4 bases for J, with a gap of 18 bases between the germline ends. CDR1 and CDR2 are drawn from the germline V gene: SGDLS, YYNGEE. The V and J segments used are TRBV9 and TRBJ2-1; TRBD1 is a possible D gene, resting on 5 matching bases. This sequence originates from a human donor in a cohort sampled during active COVID-19. Sequencing was carried out using peripheral blood. The nucleotide sequence reads as follows: TGTGCCAGCAGCATTGGGCAGGGCCTTTTTTACAATGAGCAGTTCTTC. Its product reads: CASSIGQGLFYNEQFF. Reference TRBV9 and TRBJ2-1 genes cover what lies past the CDR3, so the full variable domain is DSGVTQTPKHLITATGQRVTLRCSPRSGDLSVYWYQQSLDQGLQFLIQYYNGEERAKGNILERFSAQQFPDLHSELNLSSLELGDSALYFCASSIGQGLFYNEQFFGPGTRLTVL.